This passage covers 23 T cell receptor beta chains from one sample sequenced in a study of T cell changes during pregnancy in multiple sclerosis. Clones were read by immunoSEQ multiplex PCR, and TCRdb kept only the in-frame ones, dropping some. Counted here are tens of thousands of clones, under 95% occurring once; the ten biggest clones make up approximately 0.9%. Sequenced material: peripheral blood, taken before pregnancy. These receptors all stem from a female donor with multiple sclerosis, enrolled in a pregnancy study.

The V gene is TRBV6-1, the J gene TRBJ2-1, with D possibly matching TRBD1 (6 bases). With 5 bases removed from V and 0 bases from J, the gap between germline ends came to 11 bases. CDR3 length: 15 amino acids. CDR1 is MNHNS, CDR2 SASEGT, per germline. In DNA, the CDR3 is TGTGCCAGCAGTCTACAGGGCAGCTCCTACAATGAGCAGTTCTTC. Its translation is CASSLQGSSYNEQFF.

The chain uses TRBV10-2 and TRBJ2-7; TRBD1 might be the D (5 bases). V was pared by 6 bases and J by 0 bases, with 15 bases between. This CDR3 has 15 residues. CDR1 and CDR2 (germline): WSHSY, SAAADI. The DNA of the CDR3 is TGCGCCAGCAGCCCCAGGGCGCCCAGCTCCTACGAGCAGTACTTC. It yields the protein CASSPRAPSSYEQYF.

The rearrangement joins TRBV6-5 to TRBJ1-2; possible D gene TRBD1, 6 bases. The CDR3 covers 15 residues. The V gene lost 2 bases and the J gene lost 4 bases, with 14 bases spanning the gap. Germline assignment: CDR1 MNHEY and CDR2 SVGAGI. The CDR3 is CASSYVGAPGYGYTF. CDR3 sequence (DNA): TGTGCCAGCAGTTACGTGGGGGCGCCGGGCTATGGCTACACCTTC.

V usage is TRBV18 and J usage is TRBJ1-5, with 10 bases aligning to TRBD1. V lost 0 bases, J lost 8 bases, and 10 bases stayed unmatched. The CDR3 spans 17 residues. CDR1 is KGHSH, CDR2 LQKENI, per germline. CDR3: CASSPPGQGLLVKPQHF. The CDR3 nucleotides read TGTGCCAGCTCACCACCGGGACAGGGGCTTCTGGTGAAGCCCCAGCATTTT.

The chain has TRBV28 and TRBJ1-4; D is unresolved. CDR1 is MDHEN, CDR2 SYDVKM, per germline. The CDR3 sequence is 12 residues long. V lost 5 bases, J lost 7 bases, and 8 bases lay in between. The CDR3 DNA is TGTGCCAGCAGTGGATCGGGTGAAAAACTGTTTTTT. This codes for CASSGSGEKLFF. Full variable domain (outside the CDR3, taken from reference TRBV28 and TRBJ1-4): DVKVTQSSRYLVKRTGEKVFLECVQDMDHENMFWYRQDPGLGLRLIYFSYDVKMKEKGDIPEGYSVSREKKERFSLILESASTNQTSMYLCASSGSGEKLFFGSGTQLSVL.

The rearrangement links TRBV28 to TRBJ1-2; 7 bases agree with TRBD1. The CDR3 loop spans 14 amino acids. The germline V gene has CDR1 MDHEN and CDR2 SYDVKM. V was pared by 6 bases and J by 4 bases, with 8 bases of the junction left unmatched. The CDR3 coding sequence is TGTGCCAGCAGCCTGACCGCAGGGGGCTATGGCTACACCTTC. This gives the protein CASSLTAGGYGYTF.

The rearrangement uses TRBV19 and TRBJ2-2; no reliable D call. The CDR3 is 15 amino acids. The germline V gene encodes CDR1 LNHDA and CDR2 SQIVND (reference sequence). V lost 3 bases, J lost 4 bases, and 12 bases lay in between. DNA of the CDR3: TGTGCCAGTAGTATTGCCGTGACTCTCACCGGGGAGCTGTTTTTT. This encodes CASSIAVTLTGELFF.

The rearrangement uses TRBV2 and TRBJ2-7; 11 nucleotides line up with TRBD1. This CDR3 is built from 14 residues. With V trimmed by 7 bases and J by 3 bases, 5 bases remained unmatched. Per germline, CDR1 SNHLY and CDR2 FYNNEI. The CDR3 here is CASIGDRGSYEQYF. CDR3 bases: TGTGCCAGCATAGGGGACAGGGGGAGCTACGAGCAGTACTTC.

CDR3 in DNA: TGCGCCAGCAGCTTGGCTCCGGGGTCCTACGAGCAGTACTTC. This translates into CASSLAPGSYEQYF. The rearrangement uses TRBV5-1 and TRBJ2-7, with a weak D call TRBD2 (5 bases). CDR1 and CDR2 from the germline V gene are SGHRS and YFSETQ. Deletions cut 0 bases from V and 1 base from J, with 8 bases between. This CDR3 is 14 amino acids long.

The V and J genes are TRBV6-1 and TRBJ2-7; tentative D call: TRBD2 (5 bases). The germline V gene has CDR1 MNHNS and CDR2 SASEGT. The CDR3 runs 15 residues. Trimming removed 4 bases at V and 0 bases at J, with 13 bases between. CDR3 sequence: CASSVAWGASYEQYF. The CDR3 bases are TGTGCCAGCAGTGTGGCGTGGGGAGCCTCCTACGAGCAGTACTTC.

This clone occurred once. The CDR3, as DNA: TGTGCCAGCAGTGAGAGCGGGGGACTTTCCTACGAGCAGTACTTC. It codes for CASSESGGLSYEQYF. This sequence joins TRBV25-1 and TRBJ2-7, with TRBD2 matching over 8 bases. This CDR3 contains 15 residues. From germline, CDR1 is MGHDK and CDR2 SYGVNS. V gave up 3 bases and J gave up 1 base; unmatched junction bases: 5.

The J gene is TRBJ1-1, the V gene TRBV18; 9 bases agree with TRBD1. The J segment lost 1 base and the V segment lost 1 base, leaving 1 base of the junction unmatched. CDR1 KGHSH and CDR2 LQKENI come from the germline V gene. The CDR3 has 15 residues. CDR3 amino acids: CASSPRGQGNTEAFF. CDR3 coding DNA: TGTGCCAGCTCACCACGGGGACAGGGGAACACTGAAGCTTTCTTT.

The chain recombines TRBV14 with TRBJ1-4, with 7 bases fitting TRBD1. J was trimmed by 3 bases and V by 6 bases; bases with no gene match: 1. There are 13 residues in the CDR3. Germline CDR1 and CDR2: SGHDN and FVKESK. For the CDR3, the DNA is TGTGCCAGCAGAGGGGGCCCTAATGAAAAACTGTTTTTT. It specifies CASRGGPNEKLFF. Full variable domain (rest looked up from reference TRBV14 and TRBJ1-4): EAGVTQFPSHSVIEKGQTVTLRCDPISGHDNLYWYRRVMGKEIKFLLHFVKESKQDESGMPNNRFLAERTGGTYSTLKVQPAELEDSGVYFCASRGGPNEKLFFGSGTQLSVL.

The J gene is TRBJ2-5, the V gene TRBV5-1; 10 nucleotides line up with TRBD1. V lost 1 base to trimming and J lost 4 bases; unmatched junction nucleotides: 7. The CDR3 contains 16 residues. Germline CDR1 is SGHRS and CDR2 is YFSETQ. The CDR3 here is CASSLTLTGGAETQYF. CDR3 nucleotides: TGCGCCAGCAGCTTGACCCTGACAGGGGGCGCAGAGACCCAGTACTTC.

This chain connects TRBV5-6 to TRBJ2-2; the match to TRBD1 covers 7 bases. Germline loops: CDR1 SGHDT, CDR2 YYEEEE. V was pared by 4 bases and J by 14 bases, with 8 bases of the junction left unmatched. This CDR3 has 12 amino acids. The CDR3: CASSKGAQGLFF. CDR3 coding DNA: TGTGCCAGCAGCAAGGGGGCTCAAGGCCTGTTTTTT.

This clone was recorded a few times. The chain recombines TRBV2 with TRBJ2-7; TRBD1 matches 7 bases. Trimming removed 2 bases from V and 0 bases from J; junction bases left unmatched: 4. This CDR3 is built from 15 residues. Germline assignment: CDR1 SNHLY and CDR2 FYNNEI. In DNA, the CDR3 is TGTGCCAGCAGTGAACCGACAGGGCTCTCCTACGAGCAGTACTTC. This encodes CASSEPTGLSYEQYF.

This sequence joins TRBV2 and TRBJ2-1; 8 bases match TRBD2. This CDR3 has 14 residues. V dropped 7 bases and J dropped 10; count of bases not matched to a gene: 12. Germline V CDR1 and CDR2: SNHLY, FYNNEI. CDR3 in amino acids: CASIPGLVAGEQFF. CDR3 DNA sequence: TGTGCCAGCATACCGGGACTAGTGGCTGGGGAGCAGTTCTTC. Supplemented by reference TRBV2 and TRBJ2-1, the full variable domain reads EPEVTQTPSHQVTQMGQEVILRCVPISNHLYFYWYRQILGQKVEFLVSFYNNEISEKSEIFDDQFSVERPDGSNFTLKIRSTKLEDSAMYFCASIPGLVAGEQFFGPGTRLTVL.

V and J are TRBV6-5 and TRBJ1-2; 8 nucleotides match TRBD1. This CDR3 has 15 residues. Germline assignment: CDR1 MNHEY and CDR2 SVGAGI. V lost 5 bases, J lost 5 bases, and 10 bases stayed unmatched. DNA of the CDR3: TGTGCCAGCAGTCCACAGGGGGGAGCGGATTATGGCTACACCTTC. Translated, it gives CASSPQGGADYGYTF.

The V gene is TRBV9, the J gene TRBJ1-4, with D unresolved. Germline CDR1 is SGDLS and CDR2 is YYNGEE. The CDR3 covers 15 residues. Trimming took 4 bases from V and 0 from J, leaving 10 bases between them. CDR3 DNA: TGTGCCAGCAGCCCCAACACAGCAACTAATGAAAAACTGTTTTTT. This encodes CASSPNTATNEKLFF.

This clone was detected a few times. Other DNA sequences in the sample encode the same CDR3. The CDR3: CASSIGRQGNTEAFF. CDR3 sequence (DNA): TGTGCCAGTAGTATAGGGCGGCAGGGAAACACTGAAGCTTTCTTT. The chain uses TRBV19 and TRBJ1-1, with TRBD1 as a possible D gene (5 bases). This CDR3 spans 15 amino acids. V dropped 1 base and J dropped 2 bases, with 11 bases sitting between them. The germline CDR1 and CDR2 sequences are LNHDA and SQIVND (reference sequence).

This chain joins TRBV30 and TRBJ2-1; 9 nucleotides line up with TRBD2. CDR1 is GTSNPN, CDR2 SVGIG, per germline (reference sequence). V lost 2 bases to trimming and J lost 7 bases; unmatched junction nucleotides: 9. This CDR3 has 15 amino acids. In DNA, the CDR3 is TGTGCCTGGAGTCCCCGCCTAGCGGGATCGAATGAGCAGTTCTTC. As protein: CAWSPRLAGSNEQFF.

The chain has TRBV7-2 and TRBJ1-4; no clear D gene. Trimming removed 1 base at V and 0 bases at J, with 6 bases between. The CDR3 is made up of 15 amino acids. Germline assignment: CDR1 SGHTA and CDR2 FQGNSA. The CDR3 sequence is CASSLGPSTNEKLFF. In nucleotides, the CDR3 is TGTGCCAGCAGCTTAGGGCCTTCAACTAATGAAAAACTGTTTTTT. Drawing the rest from reference TRBV7-2 and TRBJ1-4, the complete variable domain is GAGVSQSPSNKVTEKGKDVELRCDPISGHTALYWYRQSLGQGLEFLIYFQGNSAPDKSGLPSDRFSAERTGGSVSTLTIQRTQQEDSAVYLCASSLGPSTNEKLFFGSGTQLSVL.

The gene calls are TRBV14 and TRBJ2-3; 12 bases map to TRBD2. Germline CDR1 SGHDN, CDR2 FVKESK. Germline trimming cut 5 bases from V and 0 bases from J; bases unmatched to any gene: 9. The CDR3 totals 18 residues. CDR3 coding DNA: TGTGCCAGCAGCGCCGGACTAGCGGGAACCGCTAGCACAGATACGCAGTATTTT. This translates into CASSAGLAGTASTDTQYF.